This TCR beta chain derives from a study of blood T cells in healthy people across ages. As regards this clonotype: Its antigen is currently unknown.

The ends were cut back, 4 bases at V and 4 bases at J, with 7 bases in the middle. The germline V gene has CDR1 SNHLY and CDR2 FYNNEI. CDR3 length equals 12 residues. Then a second PCR, running about 6 to 12 cycles, was carried out with a sample-barcoded 5' primer and a J-beta primer mix. One entry per CDR3 protein, called by TCRdb with MiXCR from the 5' RACE reads. The data hold nearly 1 million distinct CDR3 sequences, with just over 50% observed a single time. Broader study findings: The long-lived group displayed more naive CD4+ cells, plus higher diversity, than the aged donors did. Older age coincided with a roughly linear decline in TCR beta diversity per million T cells.

The sequencing sample was made of blood. This sequence was found in a woman in her sixties in good health. The V and J genes are TRBV2 and TRBJ1-2; D call uncertain. Here the CDR3 reads CASSAGIYGYTF. The CDR3 DNA reads as TGTGCCAGCAGTGCCGGAATCTATGGCTACACCTTC.